These 22 T cell receptor beta chains came from one sample sequenced in a study of technical replicates of blood from a handful of donors. Libraries were prepared by immunoSEQ multiplex PCR; TCRdb keeps only in-frame clonotypes and omits some of them. Counted here are 87,000 or so clones, 90% to 95% occurring once; the ten biggest clones make up 0.27%. Sequencing was done on a sample of T cells isolated from PBMCs. The source is a human donor in good health.

This chain connects TRBV6-1 to TRBJ1-2; tentatively, D is TRBD1 (5 bases). V was shortened by 6 bases and J by 6 bases, with 17 bases between the two germline ends. From germline, CDR1 is MNHNS and CDR2 SASEGT. The CDR3 runs to 14 residues. CDR3 nucleotide sequence: TGTGCCAGCAGCCCAGCCGACAGTACTAATGGCTACACCTTC. Translating gives CASSPADSTNGYTF.

This clone is a singleton in its sample. The genes are TRBV18 and TRBJ1-5; 7 bases line up with TRBD1. This CDR3 region has 19 residues. Germline CDR1 is KGHSH and CDR2 is LQKENI. V was clipped by 1 base and J by 0 bases; unmatched bases: 12. CDR3 sequence reads: CASSPRGPTGADSNQPQHF. CDR3 nucleotides: TGTGCCAGCTCACCACGAGGACCCACAGGGGCGGATAGCAATCAGCCCCAGCATTTT.

This chain uses TRBV5-4 with TRBJ2-7; TRBD1 aligns across 10 bases. J gave up 7 bases and V 4 bases, and 8 bases lay outside the gene matches. The CDR3 runs to 14 residues. Germline V gene lookup returns CDR1 SGHNT and CDR2 YYREEE (reference sequence). CDR3 in amino acids: CASSPGTGVGEQYF. The CDR3 DNA reads TGTGCCAGCAGCCCCGGGACAGGGGTCGGGGAGCAGTACTTC.

The chain has TRBV10-3 and TRBJ1-2, with 7 nucleotides matching TRBD1. The CDR3 extends over 14 amino acids. Germline assignment: CDR1 ENHRY and CDR2 SYGVKD. The ends lost 7 bases at V and 2 bases at J; junction bases unmatched: 7. The CDR3 loop reads CAITSATGNYGYTF. The CDR3 bases are TGTGCCATCACAAGCGCGACAGGGAACTATGGCTACACCTTC.

CDR3 sequence reads: CAWGNGVYGYTF. CDR3 bases: TGTGCCTGGGGGAACGGGGTCTATGGCTACACCTTC. This sequence joins TRBV30 and TRBJ1-2; D not certain. In germline, CDR1 is GTSNPN, CDR2 SVGIG (reference sequence). Between the trimmed V and J ends, which lost 5 bases and 4 bases, there was a span of 11 bases. CDR3 length: 12 residues.

The V call is TRBV7-2, the J call TRBJ2-2; D perhaps matches TRBD2 (7 bases). Between the trimmed V and J ends, which lost 5 bases and 1 base, there was a span of 11 bases. The CDR3 is 15 residues long. From germline, CDR1 is SGHTA and CDR2 FQGNSA. The CDR3 is CASSLRGGNTGELFF. CDR3 DNA sequence: TGTGCCAGCAGCCTTAGGGGGGGGAACACCGGGGAGCTGTTTTTT.

The rearrangement links TRBV5-1 to TRBJ1-1; 10 bases line up with TRBD1. The V and J ends lost 7 bases and 7 bases, in that order; junction bases with no gene match: 13. The CDR3 is made up of 15 amino acids. Germline CDR1 SGHRS, CDR2 YFSETQ. The CDR3 spells CASSGRGQGTHEAFF. CDR3 DNA sequence: TGCGCCAGCTCGGGACGGGGACAGGGGACACATGAAGCTTTCTTT. Drawing the rest from reference TRBV5-1 and TRBJ1-1, the complete variable domain is KAGVTQTPRYLIKTRGQQVTLSCSPISGHRSVSWYQQTPGQGLQFLFEYFSETQRNKGNFPGRFSGRQFSNSRSEMNVSTLELGDSALYLCASSGRGQGTHEAFFGQGTRLTVV.

CDR3 DNA sequence: TGTGCCAGCCGTCCTAAAGCGGGAGGCGATGAGCAGTTCTTC. This encodes CASRPKAGGDEQFF. The rearrangement links TRBV27 to TRBJ2-1; 9 bases agree with TRBD2. The CDR3 contains 14 residues. J gave up 8 bases and V 8 bases, and 10 bases lay outside the gene matches. Germline V gene data show CDR1 as MNHEY and CDR2 as SMNVEV (reference sequence).

V usage is TRBV5-1 and J usage is TRBJ2-3; D unclear. CDR1 is SGHRS, CDR2 YFSETQ, per germline. V lost 3 bases and J 4 bases, leaving 9 bases between the germline ends. This CDR3 is built from 13 residues. The CDR3 bases are TGCGCCAGCAGCTCCGACTCTGCAGATACGCAGTATTTT. This encodes CASSSDSADTQYF. The whole variable domain, filled in from reference TRBV5-1 and TRBJ2-3, reads KAGVTQTPRYLIKTRGQQVTLSCSPISGHRSVSWYQQTPGQGLQFLFEYFSETQRNKGNFPGRFSGRQFSNSRSEMNVSTLELGDSALYLCASSSDSADTQYFGPGTRLTVL.

V gene TRBV2 combines with J gene TRBJ1-1; unclear D gene. Trimming removed 8 bases at V and 0 bases at J, with 13 bases between. Germline V lookup: CDR1 SNHLY, CDR2 FYNNEI. This CDR3 has 14 amino acids. The CDR3 coding sequence is TGTGCCAGCCCCCGAGCGGATATGAACACTGAAGCTTTCTTT. It specifies CASPRADMNTEAFF.

The CDR3 coding sequence is TGTGCCACCCCAAGGCCTAGCTCCTACAATGAGCAGTTCTTC. Its translation: CATPRPSSYNEQFF. The rearrangement joins TRBV7-9 to TRBJ2-1, with D uncertain. Looked up from germline, CDR1 is SEHNR and CDR2 is FQNEAQ (reference sequence). The ends were cut back, 10 bases at V and 0 bases at J, with 13 bases in the middle. The CDR3 consists of 14 residues. The full variable domain, with the rest looked up from reference TRBV7-9 and TRBJ2-1, is DTGVSQNPRHKITKRGQNVTFRCDPISEHNRLYWYRQTLGQGPEFLTYFQNEAQLEKSRLLSDRFSAERPKGSFSTLEIQRTEQGDSAMYLCATPRPSSYNEQFFGPGTRLTVL.

The rearrangement links TRBV5-6 to TRBJ2-7; 7 nucleotides line up with TRBD2. V lost 3 bases to trimming and J lost 0 bases; unmatched junction nucleotides: 6. The V gene's germline CDR1 is SGHDT and CDR2 YYEEEE. The CDR3 contains 15 residues. CDR3 in amino acids: CASSWGPSGSYEQYF. The CDR3 coding sequence is TGTGCCAGCAGCTGGGGCCCTAGCGGCTCCTACGAGCAGTACTTC. The variable domain in full, with the rest retrieved from reference TRBV5-6 and TRBJ2-7, is DAGVTQSPTHLIKTRGQQVTLRCSPKSGHDTVSWYQQALGQGPQFIFQYYEEEERQRGNFPDRFSGHQFPNYSSELNVNALLLGDSALYLCASSWGPSGSYEQYFGPGTRLTVT.

The V call is TRBV6-6, the J call TRBJ2-3, with D hard to call. Trimming removed 5 bases at V and 4 bases at J, with 4 bases between. The CDR3 extends over 11 amino acids. Germline CDR1 and CDR2: MNHNY and SVGAGI (reference sequence). CDR3 loop: CASSTSDTQYF. The CDR3 coding sequence is TGTGCCAGCAGTACTTCAGATACGCAGTATTTT.

This chain connects TRBV21-1 to TRBJ2-7; the table gives TRBD1 as D, unverified against the DNA. TRBV21-1 is a pseudogene. There are 16 residues in the CDR3. The DNA for the CDR3 is TGTGCCAGCAGCAAATCCACGGGACAGAGCTCCTACGAGCAGTACTTC. It encodes CASSKSTGQSSYEQYF.

In this sample, this clone turned up a few times. The chain uses TRBV29-1 and TRBJ1-5, with TRBD1 as a possible D gene (6 bases). Between the trimmed V and J ends, which lost 5 bases and 0 bases, there was a span of 11 bases. Germline-derived CDR1 and CDR2 are SQVTM and ANQGSEA. The CDR3 totals 14 residues. CDR3 in DNA: TGCAGCGTTCAAACAGGGTATAGCAATCAGCCCCAGCATTTT. It encodes CSVQTGYSNQPQHF. Variable domain in full (rest from reference TRBV29-1 and TRBJ1-5): SAVISQKPSRDICQRGTSLTIQCQVDSQVTMMFWYRQQPGQSLTLIATANQGSEATYESGFVIDKFPISRPNLTFSTLTVSNMSPEDSSIYLCSVQTGYSNQPQHFGDGTRLSIL.

The genes are TRBV4-1 and TRBJ2-1; no clear D gene. V lost 3 bases to trimming and J lost 4 bases, with 16 bases between them. Germline loops: CDR1 MGHRA, CDR2 YSYEKL. The CDR3 contains 16 residues. CDR3 in amino acids: CASSHGDANPYNEQFF. DNA for the CDR3: TGCGCCAGCAGCCACGGAGACGCAAACCCTTACAATGAGCAGTTCTTC.

The chain has TRBV7-6 and TRBJ2-1, with 8 bases lining up with TRBD2. The CDR3 runs 16 residues. J was trimmed by 7 bases and V by 2 bases; bases with no gene match: 10. Germline CDR1 and CDR2: SGHVS and FNYEAQ. The chain's CDR3 is CASSLNEREFHNEQFF. CDR3 in DNA: TGTGCCAGCAGCTTAAACGAGCGGGAGTTTCATAATGAGCAGTTCTTC.

This chain links TRBV6-1 with TRBJ1-3; weak D call: TRBD1 (6 bases). This CDR3 spans 14 amino acids. Per germline, CDR1 MNHNS and CDR2 SASEGT. V was cut by 10 bases and J by 0 bases, with 13 bases left in between. The CDR3 bases are TGTGCCACCCACAGGGAAACCTCTGGAAACACCATATATTTT. It encodes CATHRETSGNTIYF.

The chain combines TRBV6-5 with TRBJ1-4; D gene unclear. This CDR3 region has 15 residues. The V end was cut by 6 bases, the J end by 7 bases, with 18 bases between. Germline V gene lookup returns CDR1 MNHEY and CDR2 SVGAGI. The DNA of the CDR3 is TGTGCCAGCAGGAACCGGGCAGAGGGCGGTGAAAAACTGTTTTTT. This encodes CASRNRAEGGEKLFF.

This chain uses TRBV10-3 with TRBJ2-7; 8 nucleotides match TRBD1. CDR1 and CDR2 (germline): ENHRY, SYGVKD. After removal of 4 bases from V and 2 bases from J, the junction contained 4 bases not matched to a gene. The CDR3 extends over 14 amino acids. The CDR3 nucleotides read TGTGCCATCAGTGGACAGGGGTTGACCTACGAGCAGTACTTC. Its translation is CAISGQGLTYEQYF.

This chain uses TRBV7-3 with TRBJ1-1; no clear D gene. V lost 4 bases and J lost 4, with 13 bases in between. Per the germline V gene, CDR1 is SGHTA and CDR2 is FQGTGA. The CDR3 consists of 14 residues. The CDR3 DNA sequence: TGTGCCAGCAGCTCCCGGAGAGGGAGCACTGAAGCTTTCTTT. Amino acids: CASSSRRGSTEAFF.

The chain carries TRBV19 and TRBJ1-5; 7 nucleotides align to TRBD1. This CDR3 has 14 residues. Unmatched junction bases numbered 9, after V lost 9 bases and J lost 4 bases. CDR1 and CDR2 (germline): LNHDA, SQIVND (reference sequence). As DNA, the CDR3 is TGTGCCAGCAGACAGGGAGTATCGAATCAGCCCCAGCATTTT. Encoded protein: CASRQGVSNQPQHF. Drawing the rest from reference TRBV19 and TRBJ1-5, the complete variable domain is DGGITQSPKYLFRKEGQNVTLSCEQNLNHDAMYWYRQDPGQGLRLIYYSQIVNDFQKGDIAEGYSVSREKKESFPLTVTSAQKNPTAFYLCASRQGVSNQPQHFGDGTRLSIL.